The rows below give T cell receptor beta chains drawn from one sample of a study of blood T cell repertoires in COVID-19. Assay: immunoSEQ multiplex PCR; the TCRdb copy retains only in-frame clones and omits some. The repertoire holds about 97,000 clones, with more than 70% as singletons. Specimen: peripheral blood. Every receptor here comes from a woman between 25 and 40 years old with acute or convalescent COVID-19. Each CDR3 is given with its conserved first and last residue. The order of the fields is V gene, J gene, CDR3 protein.

>TRBV6-5|TRBJ2-2
CATTRGETGELFF
>TRBV6-6|TRBJ1-6
CASSLLGQGGNSPLHF
>TRBV21-1|TRBJ2-1
CASSTQGFDEQFF
>TRBV27|TRBJ2-3
CASSLSRGRGTDTQYF
>TRBV29-1|TRBJ1-5
CSAAEPGHRPQHF
>TRBV29-1|TRBJ1-1
CSVDLSQGAREAFF
>TRBV2|TRBJ1-2
CASRALRQGFGYTF
>TRBV7-8|TRBJ1-2
CATSWDSQGYTF
>TRBV19|TRBJ1-1
CASRNHGQGRGIEAFF
>TRBV5-6|TRBJ2-7
CASSFVIGVAYEQYF
>TRBV9|TRBJ2-7
CASSPESRDEQYF
>TRBV19|TRBJ1-5
CASSIVLQNQPQHF
>TRBV7-9|TRBJ2-1
CASSLAGQYNEQFF
>TRBV5-1|TRBJ1-2
CASSTRTGSSLGYTF
>TRBV7-9|TRBJ2-1
CASSYLGLAGGNEQFF
>TRBV27|TRBJ2-7
CASSWASNYEQYF
>TRBV6-5|TRBJ2-5
CASSYEGIPKGETQYF
>TRBV7-8|TRBJ1-2
CASSFAQVYGYTF
>TRBV2|TRBJ1-4
CASNGQGQGKLFF